This T cell receptor (beta chain) was captured in a study of CD8 T cells in ankylosing spondylitis. For TCR beta, libraries came from quantitative 5'-RACE with molecular barcodes. MiXCR, run by TCRdb on the 5' RACE reads, gives a single entry per CDR3 protein. This sample has about 510,000 distinct CDR3 sequences; roughly 5.3% occur once, and the top ten carry around 3.5%. The J segment lost 3 bases and the V segment lost 4 bases, leaving 12 bases of the junction unmatched. CDR1 and CDR2 (germline): LGHNA, YNFKEQ. This CDR3 has 18 amino acids. Overall study findings and caveats: What seemed typical of ankylosing spondylitis blood was a TCR beta motif built from several highly homologous variants.

This clonotype came up many times. Its antigen is currently unknown. V gene TRBV4-2 combines with J gene TRBJ2-2; TRBD2 agrees at 9 bases. Material for sequencing was blood, either unsorted or a sorted T cell fraction (not recorded which). This clonotype was obtained from a male donor with ankylosing spondylitis. The CDR3 loop reads CASSPRVRVAGDTGELFF. DNA of the CDR3: TGTGCCAGCAGCCCTCGGGTAAGGGTAGCGGGGGACACCGGGGAGCTGTTTTTT.